Below, 27 T cell receptor beta chains from the same sample are listed, as sequenced in a study of tumor-infiltrating lymphocytes in localized non-small cell lung cancer. Clones were sequenced by immunoSEQ multiplex PCR, and TCRdb holds only the in-frame ones, with some missing. The repertoire holds about 12,000 clones, with around 80% as singletons. Sample: lung tumor tissue. The source is a human donor with non-small cell lung cancer.

This sequence joins TRBV27 and TRBJ1-4, with 7 bases lining up with TRBD1. Germline V gene lookup returns CDR1 MNHEY and CDR2 SMNVEV (reference sequence). This CDR3 has 13 amino acids. With 5 bases clipped from V and 11 bases from J, the junction kept 8 bases outside the gene matches. The CDR3 DNA reads as TGTGCCAGCAGTCCCCGGACAGGAGAGAAACTGTTTTTT. It translates to CASSPRTGEKLFF.

This sequence joins TRBV20-1 and TRBJ1-1; D remains unclear. V dropped 8 bases and J dropped 1 base, with 8 bases sitting between them. In germline, CDR1 is DFQATT, CDR2 SNEGSKA (reference sequence). The CDR3 totals 11 residues. The CDR3 protein is CSTDGNTEAFF. The CDR3, as DNA: TGCAGTACCGACGGGAACACTGAAGCTTTCTTT.

This clone was seen just once. J is TRBJ2-7 and V is TRBV4-3; 8 bases agree with TRBD2. Germline-derived CDR1 and CDR2 are LGHNA and YSLEER. CDR3 length: 17 residues. Trimming at V came to 2 bases and at J to 0 bases, leaving 9 bases not matched to a gene. The CDR3 DNA is TGCGCCAGCAGCCAAATGGAAGCGGGGGATACCTCCTACGAGCAGTACTTC. Encoded protein: CASSQMEAGDTSYEQYF.

The chain uses TRBV4-1 and TRBJ2-3, with TRBD1 matching over 9 bases. Germline loops: CDR1 MGHRA, CDR2 YSYEKL. V lost 3 bases and J lost 5; bases outside the gene matches: 9. The CDR3 covers 16 residues. This CDR3 reads CASSHTIRQGEDTQYF. The CDR3 coding sequence is TGCGCCAGCAGCCACACTATTCGACAGGGGGAAGATACGCAGTATTTT.

V gene TRBV4-1 combines with J gene TRBJ1-4; 8 nucleotides line up with TRBD1. J gave up 2 bases and V 0 bases, and 5 bases lay outside the gene matches. The germline CDR1 and CDR2 sequences are MGHRA and YSYEKL. The CDR3 runs 17 residues. The CDR3 DNA follows: TGCGCCAGCAGCCAAGAGCAGGGGGCTGCTACTAATGAAAAACTGTTTTTT. Amino acid sequence: CASSQEQGAATNEKLFF.

The gene calls are TRBV12-2 and TRBJ1-1; the tabulated D call, TRBD1, remains unverified against the DNA. TRBV12-2 is a listed pseudogene. The CDR3 is 17 amino acids. The chain's CDR3 is CASRLFHRGRGNTEAFF. The CDR3 nucleotides are TGTGCAAGTCGCTTATTTCACAGGGGGCGAGGTAACACTGAAGCTTTCTTT.

A remark on this clone: A much larger clone differs by one base, so this may be a read error. The V call is TRBV5-8, the J call TRBJ1-5; D is unresolved. The ends were cut back, 0 bases at V and 1 base at J, with 2 bases in the middle. Germline assignment: CDR1 SGHTS and CDR2 YDEGEE. The CDR3 contains 13 residues. The CDR3 sequence is CASSLGSNQPQHF. The CDR3 DNA reads as TGTGCCAGCAGCTTGGGCAGCAATCAGCCCCAGCATTTT.

The table lists this clone with a count of one. The chain links TRBV11-2 to TRBJ2-5; a possible D gene is TRBD1 (6 bases). V was clipped by 5 bases and J by 1 base, with 11 bases between them. Germline assignment: CDR1 SGHAT and CDR2 FQNNGV. The CDR3 sequence is 14 residues long. The CDR3 region is CASSPRQVQETQYF. In nucleotides, the CDR3 is TGTGCCAGCAGCCCAAGACAGGTCCAAGAGACCCAGTACTTC.

V and J are TRBV4-3 and TRBJ2-7; 7 bases line up with TRBD1. In germline, CDR1 is LGHNA, CDR2 YSLEER. Germline trimming cut 3 bases from V and 0 bases from J; bases unmatched to any gene: 8. This CDR3 comprises 16 residues. As DNA, the CDR3 is TGCGCCAGCAGCCAGGGGTATGGGGACAGCTCCTACGAGCAGTACTTC. As protein: CASSQGYGDSSYEQYF.

The rearrangement joins TRBV19 to TRBJ1-6; TRBD1 agrees at 10 bases. In germline, CDR1 is LNHDA, CDR2 SQIVND (reference sequence). V lost 4 bases, J lost 0 bases, and 0 bases stayed unmatched. The CDR3 is made up of 16 amino acids. CDR3 region: CASSRTGGSYNSPLHF. The CDR3, as DNA: TGTGCCAGTAGTAGGACAGGGGGCTCCTATAATTCACCCCTCCACTTT.

The chain uses TRBV5-1 and TRBJ1-4; 10 bases are a match to TRBD1. Germline assignment: CDR1 SGHRS and CDR2 YFSETQ. The junction had 6 bases not matched to a gene; V was cut back by 4 bases and J by 6 bases. CDR3 length: 15 residues. CDR3 residues: CASSQSGTGDEKLFF. The CDR3, as DNA: TGCGCCAGCAGCCAATCCGGGACAGGGGATGAAAAACTGTTTTTT. The whole variable domain, remainder taken from reference TRBV5-1 and TRBJ1-4, is KAGVTQTPRYLIKTRGQQVTLSCSPISGHRSVSWYQQTPGQGLQFLFEYFSETQRNKGNFPGRFSGRQFSNSRSEMNVSTLELGDSALYLCASSQSGTGDEKLFFGSGTQLSVL.

V usage is TRBV18 and J usage is TRBJ1-3; D uncertain. Trimming took off 0 bases at V and 0 bases at J, with 6 bases between the two ends. Germline V gives CDR1 KGHSH, CDR2 LQKENI. This CDR3 region has 15 residues. The CDR3 is CASSPPVHSGNTIYF. The CDR3 DNA is TGTGCCAGCTCACCACCGGTGCACTCTGGAAACACCATATATTTT.

The chain employs TRBV10-3 and TRBJ1-5; 8 bases match TRBD1. The V and J ends lost 5 bases and 8 bases, in that order; junction bases with no gene match: 11. The length of the CDR3 is 15 residues. Germline CDR1 and CDR2: ENHRY and SYGVKD. CDR3 loop: CAISPGQGSGKPQHF. The CDR3 region has the DNA TGTGCCATCAGTCCCGGACAGGGAAGCGGAAAGCCCCAGCATTTT.

The chain uses TRBV4-2 and TRBJ2-7, with 9 bases aligning to TRBD2. V dropped 4 bases and J dropped 1; count of bases not matched to a gene: 11. The CDR3 sequence is 17 residues long. CDR1 is LGHNA, CDR2 YNFKEQ, per germline. CDR3 sequence reads: CASSRGLRGGGSYEQYF. CDR3 nucleotide sequence: TGTGCCAGCAGCCGAGGGTTGCGGGGGGGTGGTTCCTACGAGCAGTACTTC.

The chain carries TRBV7-8 and TRBJ2-7, with D unresolved. Germline V lookup: CDR1 SGHVS, CDR2 FQNEAQ. The CDR3 length is 13 residues. The V and J ends lost 8 bases and 0 bases respectively, with 11 bases between them. CDR3 in DNA: TGTGCCAGCTCCATTGGCGTCTCCTACGAGCAGTACTTC. It codes for CASSIGVSYEQYF.

Only a few counts were recorded for this clone. The V gene is TRBV11-3, the J gene TRBJ2-7, with D unclear. This CDR3 comprises 15 residues. Germline V gives CDR1 SGHNT, CDR2 YENEEA. V was cut by 1 base and J by 0 bases, with 10 bases left in between. CDR3 residues: CASSLGGGISYEQYF. CDR3 nucleotide sequence: TGTGCCAGCAGCTTAGGAGGCGGCATCTCCTACGAGCAGTACTTC.

V gene TRBV6-5 combines with J gene TRBJ1-4; D might be TRBD1 (6 bases). CDR1 and CDR2 (germline): MNHEY, SVGAGI. The CDR3 is made up of 16 amino acids. Trimming removed 0 bases at V and 7 bases at J, with 15 bases between. CDR3 sequence (DNA): TGTGCCAGCAGTTACTCGGGTTGGGGGGCGAGTGAAAAACTGTTTTTT. Its translation: CASSYSGWGASEKLFF.

This chain joins TRBV25-1 and TRBJ2-7; maybe TRBD2 (5 bases). The CDR3 has 13 amino acids. Per germline, CDR1 MGHDK and CDR2 SYGVNS. Trimming removed 4 bases from V and 0 bases from J, with 7 bases in between. CDR3: CASSAGSSYEQYF. CDR3 nucleotide sequence: TGTGCCAGCAGTGCGGGGAGCTCCTACGAGCAGTACTTC.

The rearrangement joins TRBV19 to TRBJ2-7; D possibly corresponds to TRBD2 (5 bases). The CDR3 is 13 amino acids. Germline loops: CDR1 LNHDA, CDR2 SQIVND (reference sequence). The V end lost 4 bases, the J end lost 6 bases, and 13 bases lay between the germline ends. CDR3 bases: TGTGCCAGTAGTACCGGGAATCTCTTCGAGCAGTACTTC. Its translation: CASSTGNLFEQYF.

V and J are TRBV18 and TRBJ1-1; D is undetermined. Trimming removed 6 bases from V and 3 bases from J, with 14 bases in between. Germline CDR1 and CDR2: KGHSH and LQKENI. This CDR3 has 14 amino acids. CDR3: CASSQKRGDTEAFF. The CDR3 region has the DNA TGTGCCAGCTCCCAAAAAAGAGGTGACACTGAAGCTTTCTTT. The full variable domain, with the rest looked up from reference TRBV18 and TRBJ1-1, is NAGVMQNPRHLVRRRGQEARLRCSPMKGHSHVYWYRQLPEEGLKFMVYLQKENIIDESGMPKERFSAEFPKEGPSILRIQQVVRGDSAAYFCASSQKRGDTEAFFGQGTRLTVV.

V and J are TRBV6-1 and TRBJ2-3; no firm D call. This CDR3 has 14 amino acids. V lost 6 bases and J lost 1, with 11 bases in between. Germline V gene data show CDR1 as MNHNS and CDR2 as SASEGT. The DNA for the CDR3 is TGTGCCAGCAGAGGGCGGTTCGGCACAGATACGCAGTATTTT. It translates to CASRGRFGTDTQYF.

The chain is built from TRBV7-9 and TRBJ1-1; D is perhaps TRBD1 (5 bases). The CDR3 runs to 11 residues. Germline CDR1 reads SEHNR; CDR2 reads FQNEAQ (reference sequence). The V end lost 4 bases, the J end lost 10 bases, and 10 bases lay between the germline ends. Here the CDR3 DNA reads TGTGCCAGCAGCTATGGTGGGGGAGCTTTCTTT. Residues: CASSYGGGAFF.

V and J are TRBV2 and TRBJ1-5; 10 nucleotides align to TRBD1. The CDR3 contains 15 residues. Trimming at V came to 3 bases and at J to 7 bases, leaving 6 bases not matched to a gene. Germline loops: CDR1 SNHLY, CDR2 FYNNEI. The CDR3, as DNA: TGTGCCAGCAGTGAGCCGGGACAGGGGAACCAGCCCCAGCATTTT. Amino acids: CASSEPGQGNQPQHF.

This clone was observed a few times. This chain uses TRBV29-1 with TRBJ2-7; D is perhaps TRBD2 (5 bases). Germline values: CDR1 SQVTM, CDR2 ANQGSEA. This CDR3 spans 11 amino acids. V was cut by 4 bases and J by 5 bases, with 9 bases left in between. The CDR3 spells CSVAGVDEQYF. The CDR3 coding sequence is TGCAGCGTTGCCGGGGTCGACGAGCAGTACTTC.

The chain couples TRBV2 to TRBJ2-2; 11 bases fit TRBD2. With V trimmed by 7 bases and J by 2 bases, 9 bases remained unmatched. This CDR3 is 17 amino acids long. Per germline, CDR1 SNHLY and CDR2 FYNNEI. CDR3 coding DNA: TGTGCCAGCAACGTCGGTAGCGGGAGGGATAACACCGGGGAGCTGTTTTTT. Protein product: CASNVGSGRDNTGELFF.

The chain combines TRBV11-3 with TRBJ2-5; 8 bases align to TRBD2. CDR1 SGHNT and CDR2 YENEEA come from the germline V gene. V lost 5 bases, J lost 5 bases, and 10 bases stayed unmatched. This CDR3 contains 15 residues. The CDR3 reads CASSPRTSWRETQYF. As DNA, the CDR3 is TGTGCCAGCAGCCCCCGGACTAGCTGGCGGGAGACCCAGTACTTC.

V and J are TRBV18 and TRBJ2-1; no firm D call. This CDR3 comprises 13 residues. V was trimmed by 6 bases and J by 7 bases, leaving 13 bases between them. CDR1 is KGHSH and CDR2 is LQKENI in the germline V gene. CDR3 protein: CASSKVDENEQFF. The DNA for the CDR3 is TGTGCCAGCTCTAAGGTTGACGAGAATGAGCAGTTCTTC.